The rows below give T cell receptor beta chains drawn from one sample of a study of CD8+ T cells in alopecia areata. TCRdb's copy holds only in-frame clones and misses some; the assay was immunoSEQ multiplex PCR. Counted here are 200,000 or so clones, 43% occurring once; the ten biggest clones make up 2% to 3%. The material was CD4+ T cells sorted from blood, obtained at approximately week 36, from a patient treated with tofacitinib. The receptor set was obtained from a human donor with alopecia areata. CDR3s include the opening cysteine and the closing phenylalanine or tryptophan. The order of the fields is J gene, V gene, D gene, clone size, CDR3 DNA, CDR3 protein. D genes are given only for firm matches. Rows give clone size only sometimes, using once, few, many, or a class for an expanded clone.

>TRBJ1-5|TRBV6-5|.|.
TGTGCCAGCAGCAGGCAGAATCAGCCCCAGCATTTT
CASSRQNQPQHF
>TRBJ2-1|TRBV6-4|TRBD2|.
TGTGCCAGCAGTGAAATGTTGCGGGAGGGAGATCCGTCCTCCTACAATGAGCAGTTCTTC
CASSEMLREGDPSSYNEQFF
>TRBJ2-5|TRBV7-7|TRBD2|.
TGTGCCAGCAGCCAGAGGAGAGCGGGAGGCCAAGAGACCCAGTACTTC
CASSQRRAGGQETQYF
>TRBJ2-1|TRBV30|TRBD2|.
TGTGCCTGGAGTGTACTAAGCGGGGGCGCCTACAATGAGCAGTTCTTC
CAWSVLSGGAYNEQFF
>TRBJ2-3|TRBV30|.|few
TGTGCCTGGAGTCCGCACAGGACGAGCGGGGATACGCAGTATTTT
CAWSPHRTSGDTQYF
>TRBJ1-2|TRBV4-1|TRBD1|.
TGCGCCAGCAGCCAAGGGACAGGTCTCTATGGCTACACCTTC
CASSQGTGLYGYTF
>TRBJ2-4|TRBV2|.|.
TGTGCCAGCAGTGAAGGCACCGTACACATTCAGTACTTC
CASSEGTVHIQYF
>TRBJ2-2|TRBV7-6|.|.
TGTGCCAGCAGCTTCAGGGATTCCACCGGGGAGCTGTTTTTT
CASSFRDSTGELFF
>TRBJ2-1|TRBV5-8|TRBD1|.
TGTGCCAGCAGCTGGCCGGGGACAGGGTTAGGTGAGCAGTTCTTC
CASSWPGTGLGEQFF
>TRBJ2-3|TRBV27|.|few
TGTGCCAGCAGGATTCCGGGGGGCCCGGGGAATACGCAGTATTTT
CASRIPGGPGNTQYF
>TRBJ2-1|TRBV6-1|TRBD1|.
TGTGCCAGCATTCGGGACAGTCGTTCTAGGAATGAGCAGTTCTTC
CASIRDSRSRNEQFF
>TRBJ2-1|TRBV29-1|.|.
TGCAGCGTTGAACCCACCAGGGCCAATGAGCAGTTCTTC
CSVEPTRANEQFF
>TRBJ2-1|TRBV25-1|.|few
TGCGCATTAAGCTCCTACAATGAGCAGTTCTTC
CALSSYNEQFF
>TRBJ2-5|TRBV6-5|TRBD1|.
TGTGCCAGCAGTCACCGTGGACAGGGTCAGACCCAGTACTTC
CASSHRGQGQTQYF
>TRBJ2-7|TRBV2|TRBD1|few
TGTGCCAGCAGCGGGACAGGGGGCTCCGGGCAGTACTTC
CASSGTGGSGQYF
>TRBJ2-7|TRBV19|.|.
TGTGCCAGTAGTATACCGGGAGAGGCCTACGAGCAGTACTTC
CASSIPGEAYEQYF
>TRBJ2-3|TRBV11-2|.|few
TGTGCCAGCAGCGCGACCTTTTCCCGCACAGATACGCAGTATTTT
CASSATFSRTDTQYF
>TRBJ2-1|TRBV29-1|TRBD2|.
TGCAGCGTTGGGCGGACTAGCGGGATGGTAAATGAGCAGTTCTTC
CSVGRTSGMVNEQFF
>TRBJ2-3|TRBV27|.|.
TGTGCCAGCAGTTTTGGTTTGGCTATAACAGATACGCAGTATTTT
CASSFGLAITDTQYF
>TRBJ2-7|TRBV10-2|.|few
TGCGCCAGCAGGACCATAGATGGAGTCTACGAGCAGTACTTC
CASRTIDGVYEQYF
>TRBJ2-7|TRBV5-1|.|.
TGCGCCAGCAGCTTGGATCGGGCGCCGCCCTACGAGCAGTACTTC
CASSLDRAPPYEQYF
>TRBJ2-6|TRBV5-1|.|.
TGCGCCAGCAGCTTCGCGACTGGGGCCAACGTCCTGACTTTC
CASSFATGANVLTF
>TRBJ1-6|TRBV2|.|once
TGTGCCAGCAGTTCCCGGGGGGCAAATTCACCCCTCCACTTT
CASSSRGANSPLHF
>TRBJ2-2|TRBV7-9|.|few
TGTGCCAGCAGCACCTCAGGGGTCACGGCCGGGGAGCTGTTTTTT
CASSTSGVTAGELFF
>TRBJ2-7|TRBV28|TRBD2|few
TGTGCCAGCGCTACCGGGGGGGCCCCCTACGTGGAGCAGTACTTC
CASATGGAPYVEQYF
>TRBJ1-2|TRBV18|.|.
TGTGCCAGCTCGCAGCAAGGGGACTATGGCTACACCTTC
CASSQQGDYGYTF
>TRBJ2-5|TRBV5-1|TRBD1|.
TGCGCCAGCAGCTTCAAGGGGGCACCCGCCCGGGAGACCCAGTACTTC
CASSFKGAPARETQYF
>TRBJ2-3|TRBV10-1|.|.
TGCGCCAGCAGTGAATACCGCACAGATACGCAGTATTTT
CASSEYRTDTQYF
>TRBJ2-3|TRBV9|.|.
TGTGCCAGCAGCGGGACACCATATTCGGGAGATACGCAGTATTTT
CASSGTPYSGDTQYF
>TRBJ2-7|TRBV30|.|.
TGTGCCGTGGAAGGGCACTCCTACGAGCAGTACTTC
CAVEGHSYEQYF
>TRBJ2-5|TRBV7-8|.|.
TGTGCCAGCAGCTTAGGTTCGGAGGGGGAGACCCAGTACTTC
CASSLGSEGETQYF
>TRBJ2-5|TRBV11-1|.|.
TGTGCCAGCTCCCGTGAAATCGAGACCCAGTACTTC
CASSREIETQYF
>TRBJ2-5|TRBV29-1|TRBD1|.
TGCAGCGTGATTACAGGGGGCCCGGGCACGTACTTC
CSVITGGPGTYF
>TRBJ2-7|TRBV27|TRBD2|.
TGTGCCAGCAGAGTTAGCGGGAGTTACGAGCAGTACTTC
CASRVSGSYEQYF
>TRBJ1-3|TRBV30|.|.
TGTGCCTGGAGAGGCGCCGGGCCCCGAAACGGAAACACCATATATTTT
CAWRGAGPRNGNTIYF
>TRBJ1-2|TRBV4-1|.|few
TGCGCCAGCAGCCAAGCCTCCACAGCAGGGACCGCAGGCTACACCTTC
CASSQASTAGTAGYTF
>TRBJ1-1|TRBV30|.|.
TGTGCCTGGAGGGACGAGGTGGAAAGGGAAGCTTTCTTT
CAWRDEVEREAFF